The T cell receptor beta chain described here comes from a study of T cell clones after liver transplantation. About the study: As an antigen-independent comparator, third-party-reactive TCRbeta sequences came from pre-transplant mixed lymphocyte reactions. Standard immunosuppression, with no induction, continued until 12-24 months after transplant.

To note about this clone: Its antigen is as yet unknown.

Study outcomes and limitations: Small, mixed patient groups and varying post-transplant times limit these conclusions.

The CDR3 consists of 16 residues. The ends were cut back, 5 bases at V and 7 bases at J, with 21 bases in the middle. Germline V CDR1 and CDR2: SGHTA, FQGNSA. The repertoire was sequenced with immunoSEQ multiplex PCR; TCRdb's copy has only in-frame clones and lacks some. The table has more than 95,000 clones, over 75% seen once. The sequence came from a human patient who received a liver transplant. Some T cells may be supplied by the graft donor. This specimen was CD4+ T cells from blood, taken 12 months after liver transplant. The chain carries TRBV7-2 and TRBJ2-1, with D tentatively TRBD2 (5 bases). The CDR3 here is CASSPTGPSFRNEQFF. The CDR3 DNA is TGTGCCAGCAGCCCGACTGGCCCTAGCTTTAGGAATGAGCAGTTCTTC.